A selection of T cell receptor beta chains follows, all from one sample in a study of blood T cell repertoires in COVID-19. Profiling relied on immunoSEQ multiplex PCR, and the TCRdb table lists in-frame clones only, not all of them. This sample has more than 300,000 clones, with 90% found just once. Material for sequencing was peripheral blood. These receptors were taken from a woman aged 40 to 55 with COVID-19, enrolled during active disease. Each CDR3 is given without its conserved first and last residue. Expanded clones get a size class; other rows say once, few or many, or leave the size out.

cdr3_aa: ASRRDSNTEAF; cdr3_length: 11; clone_size: NA; v_call: TRBV2
cdr3_aa: ASSLGRADEQF; cdr3_length: 11; clone_size: once; v_call: TRBV9
cdr3_aa: AWSVQQGEKLF; cdr3_length: 11; clone_size: NA; v_call: TRBV30
cdr3_aa: ASSALAGGLETQY; cdr3_length: 13; clone_size: NA; v_call: TRBV9
cdr3_aa: ATSTGGNDSPLH; cdr3_length: 12; clone_size: NA; v_call: TRBV10-3
cdr3_aa: ASRSYPVAGAVDTQY; cdr3_length: 15; clone_size: NA; v_call: TRBV7-2
cdr3_aa: ASSYSGTGGYT; cdr3_length: 11; clone_size: NA; v_call: TRBV6-5
cdr3_aa: ATSDSRGSGQPQH; cdr3_length: 13; clone_size: NA; v_call: TRBV24-1
cdr3_aa: ASSPQPATGTILPTDTQY; cdr3_length: 18; clone_size: NA; v_call: TRBV18
cdr3_aa: ASSQDRQYNEKLF; cdr3_length: 13; clone_size: NA; v_call: TRBV4-3
cdr3_aa: ASFSHGGSNNEQF; cdr3_length: 13; clone_size: NA; v_call: TRBV19
cdr3_aa: ASSGTRAETQY; cdr3_length: 11; clone_size: NA; v_call: TRBV5-5
cdr3_aa: ASSPSAGPGTGDSPLH; cdr3_length: 16; clone_size: once; v_call: TRBV7-6
cdr3_aa: ASSLAREDTQY; cdr3_length: 11; clone_size: NA; v_call: TRBV7-8
cdr3_aa: ASSPRDREAF; cdr3_length: 10; clone_size: NA; v_call: TRBV28
cdr3_aa: ASSAWDRVEAF; cdr3_length: 11; clone_size: NA; v_call: TRBV2
cdr3_aa: ASSLETRLSDTQY; cdr3_length: 13; clone_size: NA; v_call: TRBV5-4
cdr3_aa: ASSSQGDTEAF; cdr3_length: 11; clone_size: few; v_call: TRBV7-3
cdr3_aa: ASRDWTAGNTIY; cdr3_length: 12; clone_size: NA; v_call: TRBV5-1
cdr3_aa: ASSPRTSGNPGELF; cdr3_length: 14; clone_size: NA; v_call: TRBV6-2/TRBV6-3
cdr3_aa: ATSGRTGDFKNIQY; cdr3_length: 14; clone_size: NA; v_call: TRBV15
cdr3_aa: ASGDLRDFRYNEQF; cdr3_length: 14; clone_size: NA; v_call: TRBV7-2
cdr3_aa: ASSISGTGNEQF; cdr3_length: 12; clone_size: NA; v_call: TRBV7-3
cdr3_aa: ASSLGSTYEQY; cdr3_length: 11; clone_size: NA; v_call: TRBV5-1
cdr3_aa: ASSQGALQGGWGTEAF; cdr3_length: 16; clone_size: NA; v_call: TRBV4-3
cdr3_aa: ATSDRQGLGYGYT; cdr3_length: 13; clone_size: once; v_call: TRBV24-1
cdr3_aa: ASSRRTESNQPQH; cdr3_length: 13; clone_size: NA; v_call: TRBV19
cdr3_aa: ASSLPGQGLTGELF; cdr3_length: 14; clone_size: NA; v_call: TRBV4-2
cdr3_aa: ASSPRQGQAF; cdr3_length: 10; clone_size: NA; v_call: TRBV11-3
cdr3_aa: ASSPVAGLAGDNEQF; cdr3_length: 15; clone_size: NA; v_call: TRBV18
cdr3_aa: ASDTTGGFGNTIY; cdr3_length: 13; clone_size: NA; v_call: TRBV19
cdr3_aa: ASSAQGQGWEQY; cdr3_length: 12; clone_size: NA; v_call: TRBV2
cdr3_aa: ASSLAFQGLTDTQY; cdr3_length: 14; clone_size: NA; v_call: TRBV11-2
cdr3_aa: ASIRDRATEKLF; cdr3_length: 12; clone_size: NA; v_call: TRBV28
cdr3_aa: ASSQPAGDYNEQF; cdr3_length: 13; clone_size: once; v_call: TRBV5-4
cdr3_aa: ATGHNSNQPQH; cdr3_length: 11; clone_size: NA; v_call: TRBV27
cdr3_aa: ASSPGQGGADTQY; cdr3_length: 13; clone_size: once; v_call: TRBV19
cdr3_aa: ASSITHRLSGTGELF; cdr3_length: 15; clone_size: NA; v_call: TRBV19
cdr3_aa: AWRKTGAQPQH; cdr3_length: 11; clone_size: NA; v_call: TRBV30
cdr3_aa: ASSLFRLAGAQETQY; cdr3_length: 15; clone_size: NA; v_call: TRBV28
cdr3_aa: ASSLRGPYSGNTIY; cdr3_length: 14; clone_size: NA; v_call: TRBV28
cdr3_aa: ASRDMARQYSGNTIY; cdr3_length: 15; clone_size: NA; v_call: TRBV19
cdr3_aa: ASSSRTSGGRSYNEQF; cdr3_length: 16; clone_size: NA; v_call: TRBV5-1
cdr3_aa: ASSLARPGSYGYT; cdr3_length: 13; clone_size: few; v_call: TRBV7-9
cdr3_aa: AWSVDRARTNEKLF; cdr3_length: 14; clone_size: NA; v_call: TRBV30
cdr3_aa: ASSLRESDYNEQF; cdr3_length: 13; clone_size: NA; v_call: TRBV6-5
cdr3_aa: ASSSQRSNTEAF; cdr3_length: 12; clone_size: NA; v_call: TRBV6-2/TRBV6-3
cdr3_aa: ASRDNRGTTDTQY; cdr3_length: 13; clone_size: NA; v_call: TRBV6-5
cdr3_aa: ASSHNPGTGGKDTQY; cdr3_length: 15; clone_size: NA; v_call: TRBV5-1
cdr3_aa: ASSTVLGQGPYEQY; cdr3_length: 14; clone_size: once; v_call: TRBV5-5
cdr3_aa: ASSLVGGGGYGYT; cdr3_length: 13; clone_size: NA; v_call: TRBV5-4
cdr3_aa: ASSSIAGAKEQY; cdr3_length: 12; clone_size: NA; v_call: TRBV28
cdr3_aa: ASSLKGTSGYNEQF; cdr3_length: 14; clone_size: NA; v_call: TRBV7-3
cdr3_aa: ASSFQAGGPSRTDTQY; cdr3_length: 16; clone_size: NA; v_call: TRBV28
cdr3_aa: ASSLRREMGELF; cdr3_length: 12; clone_size: NA; v_call: TRBV27
cdr3_aa: ASTLADFLYEQY; cdr3_length: 12; clone_size: NA; v_call: TRBV28
cdr3_aa: ASSFGTVGEKLF; cdr3_length: 12; clone_size: NA; v_call: TRBV27
cdr3_aa: ASSPRWGGTEAF; cdr3_length: 12; clone_size: NA; v_call: TRBV7-2
cdr3_aa: SVSQGSNQPQH; cdr3_length: 11; clone_size: NA; v_call: TRBV29-1